This TCR beta chain is from a study of control samples from healthy donors and cancer patients. Between the trimmed V and J ends, which lost 4 bases and 11 bases, there was a span of 21 bases. In germline, CDR1 is SQVTM, CDR2 ANQGSEA. The CDR3 has 14 amino acids. Only in-frame clones appear in the TCRdb table, and some are missing; sequencing was by immunoSEQ multiplex PCR. The top ten hold more than 1.5% of the sample, which has approximately 100,000 clones, roughly four fifths seen once. The specimen sequenced was blood. The receptor was derived from a man aged 55 to 70 in good health. The chain is built from TRBV29-1 and TRBJ1-5, with D possibly matching TRBD1 (5 bases). The CDR3 region has the DNA TGCAGCGTTGCTGTGGGCAGGGCGACCGCGGCCCAGCATTTT. It yields the protein CSVAVGRATAAQHF. The whole variable domain, remainder taken from reference TRBV29-1 and TRBJ1-5, is SAVISQKPSRDICQRGTSLTIQCQVDSQVTMMFWYRQQPGQSLTLIATANQGSEATYESGFVIDKFPISRPNLTFSTLTVSNMSPEDSSIYLCSVAVGRATAAQHFGDGTRLSIL.